This T cell receptor (beta chain) was identified during a study of cytomegalovirus exposure and HLA in healthy donors. The PCR contained 60 Vbeta and 13 Jbeta primers. TCRdb's table, derived via immunoSEQ multiplex PCR, lists solely in-frame clones and lacks some. The sample has about 270,000 clones; under 80% are singletons. Regarding this clone: Antigen: not known.

Study outcomes and limitations: In a later analysis, across HLA loci, associated TCR counts were highest for DRB1, lowest for HLA-C.

J lost 6 bases, V lost 5 bases, and 8 bases had no gene match. Per germline, CDR1 MDHEN and CDR2 SYDVKM. CDR3 length equals 15 residues. The TCR originated in a female donor in good health and CMV-seronegative. This chain connects TRBV28 to TRBJ2-2, with 8 nucleotides matching TRBD1. The sequenced sample consisted of PBMCs. The CDR3 coding sequence is TGTGCCAGCAGTCCACCCGGACAGGGCTCCGGGGAGCTGTTTTTT. Its protein product is CASSPPGQGSGELFF.